This T cell receptor (beta chain) was profiled in a study of blood T cell repertoires in COVID-19. Study-wide background: T cells, B-cell-depleted T cells, or PBMCs supplied cDNA or gDNA.

V was cut by 7 bases and J by 12 bases, with 21 bases left in between. This CDR3 has 14 residues. Germline V gene lookup returns CDR1 MDHEN and CDR2 SYDVKM. Sequencing used immunoSEQ multiplex PCR; TCRdb keeps in-frame clones, though not all of them. The repertoire holds around 160,000 clones, with approximately 87% as singletons. This TCR was recovered from a woman aged 70 to 79 with COVID-19, enrolled during active disease. The sample consisted of peripheral blood. V usage is TRBV28 and J usage is TRBJ1-4; D is uncertain. The CDR3 spells CASTLITDGGELFF. The CDR3 nucleotides read TGTGCCAGCACCCTCATTACGGATGGCGGAGAACTGTTTTTT.